The rows below give T cell receptor beta chains drawn from one sample of a study of cytomegalovirus exposure and HLA in healthy donors. Here immunoSEQ multiplex PCR was the method, and the copy in TCRdb shows in-frame clones only, minus some. The table has fewer than 200,000 clones, 65% to 85% seen once. The sequencing sample was made of PBMCs. The receptor source for this set is a woman between 50 and 59 years old in good health and CMV-seropositive. The CDR3 runs from the conserved cysteine through the conserved F or W. D genes are given only for firm matches.

>TRBJ2-1|TRBV4-1|TRBD2|17
CASSTSGGVSSYNEQFF
>TRBJ1-3|TRBV7-6|TRBD1|15
CASSLTGNPGNTIYF
>TRBJ2-7|TRBV14|NA|17
CASSQDEAHGLRDEQYF
>TRBJ1-4|TRBV7-9|TRBD1|14
CASSLGQGPEKLFF
>TRBJ1-2|TRBV6-1|NA|13
CATWGGTHYGYTF
>TRBJ2-1|TRBV5-5|TRBD2|17
CASSSGTSGGGNNEQFF
>TRBJ2-1|TRBV7-9|TRBD2|18
CASSSRASGLSSYNEQFF
>TRBJ1-6|TRBV7-8|NA|15
CASRGGRDPNSPLHF
>TRBJ2-7|TRBV4-1|TRBD1|14
CASSPRQGFYEQYF
>TRBJ1-1|TRBV6-1|TRBD1|13
CASTGGWDTEAFF
>TRBJ2-7|TRBV28|TRBD1|16
CASSIPGGPQLYEQYF
>TRBJ1-2|TRBV5-4|TRBD1|15
CASSPRSGGNYGYTF
>TRBJ1-6|TRBV30|NA|13
CAWSTGTFSPLHF
>TRBJ1-1|TRBV29-1|NA|11
CSVENGGEAFF
>TRBJ1-2|TRBV7-9|NA|13
CASSLNTNYGYTF
>TRBJ2-1|TRBV6-4|NA|15
CASSDAGSSYNEQFF
>TRBJ2-7|TRBV5-4|NA|13
CASSLWSSYEQYF
>TRBJ1-2|TRBV5-1|NA|11
CASSSSGGYTF
>TRBJ1-6|TRBV11-2|NA|13
CASSLPGNSPLHF
>TRBJ2-7|TRBV19|TRBD2|15
CASRTTSGGTYEQYF
>TRBJ2-1|TRBV6-6|NA|14
CASSYSSEGNEQFF
>TRBJ2-3|TRBV5-1|TRBD1|15
CASSLQGQGADTQYF
>TRBJ2-1|TRBV4-1|TRBD2|15
CARHPGTSGTNEQFF
>TRBJ1-2|TRBV15|NA|16
CATSRELRTDNYGYTF
>TRBJ1-4|TRBV5-1|NA|15
CASSRAGGLGEKLFF
>TRBJ1-2|TRBV29-1|TRBD1|11
CSVVGTGSYTF
>TRBJ2-7|TRBV28|TRBD1|13
CALGTGPSYEQYF
>TRBJ2-1|TRBV7-8|NA|13
CASSVRPSNEQFF
>TRBJ2-2|TRBV6-1|TRBD1|16
CASSEQGVPNTGELFF
>TRBJ2-7|TRBV7-2|NA|13
CASSLGVKHEQYF
>TRBJ1-4|TRBV7-6|NA|15
CASPDWAATNEKLFF
>TRBJ1-1|TRBV5-8|TRBD1|13
CASSPGQGGEAFF
>TRBJ2-2|TRBV6-4|NA|14
CASSDSRSTGELFF
>TRBJ2-5|TRBV6-6|TRBD2|16
CASSYTGAGGRETQYF
>TRBJ1-2|TRBV11-2|NA|14
CASSSTTLTGGYTF
>TRBJ2-1|TRBV5-4|TRBD1|16
CASSFRASGGQDEQFF
>TRBJ2-1|TRBV4-1|TRBD2|19
CASSQDPLLAGGIYNEQFF